The present entry profiles one T cell receptor (beta chain) with its context. The antigen is not known. Between the trimmed V and J ends, which lost 5 bases and 5 bases, there was a span of 11 bases. This CDR3 contains 13 residues. CDR1 SGHTA and CDR2 FQGNSA come from the germline V gene. Method: immunoSEQ multiplex PCR; TCRdb's copy keeps in-frame clones and lacks some. In the table there are 120,000 or so clones, about nine tenths of which are singletons. The sample originates from a study of T cell responses to AZD1222 COVID-19 vaccine. Study-wide results and limits: Close to half of all spike-specific TCRs reportedly target regions of the variants that are unmutated. Two doses of AZD1222 preceded a rise in Spike-specific TCR breadth and depth. Donors, mostly white British, included more females; clonal diversity was possibly underestimated.

This TCR came from an adult who received the MenACWY meningococcal vaccine as a control. Sample: peripheral blood, taken 28 days after the second dose of the MenACWY control vaccine. The V call is TRBV7-2, the J call TRBJ2-3, with unresolved D. The CDR3 DNA is TGTGCCAGCAGCCCCCTGATGGGAGATACGCAGTATTTT. Translated, it gives CASSPLMGDTQYF.